This TCR beta chain was captured in a study of blood T cell repertoires in COVID-19. Study information: Some COVID-19 samples were acute and others convalescent; all came from the United States, Italy and Spain. Nucleic acid was either cDNA or gDNA, and it came from T cells, B-cell-depleted T cells, or PBMCs.

Authors' analysis steps: By means of reference gene primer amplification, nucleated cell counts were estimated. TCRdb's table, derived via immunoSEQ multiplex PCR, lists solely in-frame clones and lacks some. The V and J calls and the clone size are those of that table, but D and trimming were determined from the DNA. The data show roughly 670,000 clones, approximately 90% seen once. V lost 7 bases to trimming and J lost 6 bases, with 15 bases between them. The CDR3 loop spans 13 amino acids. Germline-derived CDR1 and CDR2 are SEHNR and FQNEAQ (reference sequence). The TCR was taken from a woman aged 18-29 years with acute or convalescent COVID-19. The V call is TRBV7-9, the J call TRBJ1-2, with unresolved D. The source material was peripheral blood. The chain's CDR3 is CASTSLEADGYTF. The CDR3 DNA sequence: TGTGCCAGCACCAGTTTGGAGGCGGATGGCTACACCTTC.